Below, one TCR beta chain is given with its context. A single count supports this clone. The antigen this receptor binds is unknown. No base qualities exist here, and no much larger clone lies one base off it. The record originates from a study of T cell responses to AZD1222 COVID-19 vaccine (dated by TCRdb to the early 2020s). Regarding the research as a whole: AZD1222 recipients given second doses at about 4 weeks or at about 12 weeks were pooled, since spike-specific TCR depth and breadth were not found to differ between the two schedules. Trial participants were enrolled by age into subgroups of 18-55, 56-69 and 70-plus years, and around 150, 28 and 57 TCR-sequenced participants, respectively, were included in these subgroups. A total of 233 trial participants underwent TCR sequencing, of whom nearly 210 received two doses of AZD1222 and about 25 received two doses of the MenACWY control vaccine.

The CDR3 regions of human TCRbeta chains were subjected to immunosequencing. In the paper's pipeline: TCRs in the repertoires were compared against a reference library of SARS-CoV-2-specific TCRs that had been generated with the MIRA antigen-specificity platform. Breadth meant the fraction of unique TCRs that were SARS-CoV-2-associated, whereas depth meant the fraction of total T cells that were SARS-CoV-2-associated. Using the MIRA data, each spike-specific TCR was assigned both to the spike region to which the TCR was reactive and to a CD4 or CD8 class. Log10-transformed breadth and depth values were compared by one-way ANOVA with Sidak's multiple comparisons tests. TCRdb took over this immuneACCESS table, retaining in-frame rearrangements with V and J assigned. Such tables are incomplete; in checked studies, under half of the missing clones stem from an unresolved V gene, and the remainder is unexplained. The DNA gave D and trimming, while V, J and clone size come from that table. This sample holds 110,000 to 150,000 clones; over 75% were observed only once. The top ten clonotypes cover 3.4% of the sample.

Trimming takes 5 bases from V and 1 base from J, and the germline ends sit 17 bases apart. The CDR3 starts with the cysteine, ends with the phenylalanine, and has 15 residues. Only the CDR3 region is kept as DNA, spanning 45 bases read in frame from base 1. The germline V gene specifies SQVTM as CDR1 and ANQGSEA as CDR2. What this sample's time point label stands for: baseline before first vaccination. Vaccinee samples came from UK trials COV001 and COV002, including a single-blind randomized controlled phase 2/3 trial of AZD1222 (ChAdOx1 nCoV-19) in healthy adults. For TCRbeta chain sequencing, PBMC samples from trial participants were taken at day 0 and at day 28 after the second dose. The full study reports these points: The 56-69-year group was small, and its depth increase did not reach significance, likely because of low power. Because no day 14 peak-response samples were available, the repertoires could be characterized only after the peak T cell response. After two AZD1222 doses, spike-specific TCR breadth and depth were significantly higher than at day 0 and than in MenACWY recipients. Participants were mostly white British, with more females than males. The authors suggested clonal diversity may have been underestimated. Conclusions about previously exposed vaccinees are limited because only a handful of AZD1222 recipients were SARS-CoV-2 seropositive at baseline. The whole spike protein was spanned by vaccine-associated CD4 TCRs, and dominant responses were seen in regions 160-218 and 743-854. Nearly half of unique spike-specific TCRs reportedly recognized epitopes outside regions mutated in the B.1.351 and B.1.1.7 variants.

This TCR came from an adult in good health. The sequencing used peripheral blood, collected on day 0 of AZD1222 vaccination. The V gene is TRBV29-1 and the J gene is TRBJ2-5, with no reliable assignment of the D segment. The sequenced DNA: TGCAGCGTTAGGCAACTGGCACTCCCCCAAGAGACCCAGTACTTC. Its translation is CSVRQLALPQETQYF.